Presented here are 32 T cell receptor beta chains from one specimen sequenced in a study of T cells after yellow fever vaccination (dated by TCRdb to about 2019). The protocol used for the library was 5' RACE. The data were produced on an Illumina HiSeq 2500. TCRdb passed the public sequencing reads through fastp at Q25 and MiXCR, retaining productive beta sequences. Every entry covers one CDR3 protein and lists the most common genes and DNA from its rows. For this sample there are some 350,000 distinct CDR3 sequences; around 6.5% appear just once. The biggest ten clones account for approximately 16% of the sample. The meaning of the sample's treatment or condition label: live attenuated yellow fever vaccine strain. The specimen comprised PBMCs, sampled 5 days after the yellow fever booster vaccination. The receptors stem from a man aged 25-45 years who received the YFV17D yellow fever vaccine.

Here the CDR3 DNA reads TGTGCCAGCACCGAAAGGGGGAGGAGCTCCTACAATGAGCAGTTCTTC. Its translation: CASTERGRSSYNEQFF. The chain joins TRBV11-2 to TRBJ2-1; D assignment may be TRBD1 or TRBD2 (6 bases each). CDR1 SGHAT and CDR2 FQNNGV come from the germline V gene. With 7 bases removed from V and 0 bases from J, the gap between germline ends came to 16 bases. The CDR3 consists of 16 residues.

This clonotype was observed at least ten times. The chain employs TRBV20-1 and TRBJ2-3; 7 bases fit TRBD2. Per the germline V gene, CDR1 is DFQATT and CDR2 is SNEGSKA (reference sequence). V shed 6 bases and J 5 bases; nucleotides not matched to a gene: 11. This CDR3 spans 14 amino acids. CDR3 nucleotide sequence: TGCAGTGCGCTAGCGGCTGCCGAGGGAGATACGCAGTATTTT. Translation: CSALAAAEGDTQYF.

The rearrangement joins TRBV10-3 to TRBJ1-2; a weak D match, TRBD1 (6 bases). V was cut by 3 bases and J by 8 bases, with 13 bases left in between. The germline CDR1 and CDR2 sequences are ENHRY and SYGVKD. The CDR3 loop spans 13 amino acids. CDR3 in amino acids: CAISDPRGAGYTF. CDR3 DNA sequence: TGTGCCATCAGTGATCCGAGGGGGGCCGGCTACACCTTC.

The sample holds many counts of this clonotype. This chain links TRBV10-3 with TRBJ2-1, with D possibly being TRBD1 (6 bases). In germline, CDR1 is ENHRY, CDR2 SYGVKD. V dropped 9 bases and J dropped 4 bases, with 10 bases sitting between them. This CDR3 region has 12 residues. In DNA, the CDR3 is TGTGCCATTGGACAGCCTTACAATGAGCAGTTCTTC. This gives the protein CAIGQPYNEQFF.

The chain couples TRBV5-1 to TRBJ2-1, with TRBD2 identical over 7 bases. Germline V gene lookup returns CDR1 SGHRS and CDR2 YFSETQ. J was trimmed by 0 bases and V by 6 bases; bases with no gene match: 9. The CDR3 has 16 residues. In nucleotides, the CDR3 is TGCGCCAGCACCCGAATGGGGGGGAGCTCCTACAATGAGCAGTTCTTC. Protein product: CASTRMGGSSYNEQFF.

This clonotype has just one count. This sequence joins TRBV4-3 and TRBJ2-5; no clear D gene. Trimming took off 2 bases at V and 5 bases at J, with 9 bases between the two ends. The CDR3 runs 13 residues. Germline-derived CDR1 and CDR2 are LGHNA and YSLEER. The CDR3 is CASSQITGETQYF. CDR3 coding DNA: TGCGCCAGCAGCCAAATAACTGGGGAGACCCAGTACTTC.

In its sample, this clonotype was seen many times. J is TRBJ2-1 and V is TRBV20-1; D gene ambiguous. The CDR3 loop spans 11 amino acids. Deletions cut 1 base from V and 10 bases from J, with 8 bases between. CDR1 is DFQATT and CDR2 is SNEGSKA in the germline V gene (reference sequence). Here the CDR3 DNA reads TGCAGTGCTAGAGCCCTCAGCGAGCAGTTCTTC. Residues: CSARALSEQFF.

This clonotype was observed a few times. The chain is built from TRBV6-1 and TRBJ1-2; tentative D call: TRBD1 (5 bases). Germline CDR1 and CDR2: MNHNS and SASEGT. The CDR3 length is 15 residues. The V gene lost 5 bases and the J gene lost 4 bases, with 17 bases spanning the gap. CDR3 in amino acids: CASSHGSDMGYGYTF. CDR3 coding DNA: TGTGCCAGCAGTCATGGCTCGGACATGGGCTATGGCTACACCTTC.

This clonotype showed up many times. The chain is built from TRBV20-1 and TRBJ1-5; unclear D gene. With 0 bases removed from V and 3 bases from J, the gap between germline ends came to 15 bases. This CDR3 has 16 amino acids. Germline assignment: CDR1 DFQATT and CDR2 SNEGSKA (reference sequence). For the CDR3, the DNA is TGCAGTGCTAGAGATGGGCACCAGACCCTCAATCAGCCCCAGCATTTT. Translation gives CSARDGHQTLNQPQHF.

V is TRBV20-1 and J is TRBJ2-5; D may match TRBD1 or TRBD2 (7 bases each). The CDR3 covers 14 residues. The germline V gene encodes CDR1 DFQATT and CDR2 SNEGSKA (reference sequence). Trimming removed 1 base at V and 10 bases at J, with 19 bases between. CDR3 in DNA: TGCAGTGCTAGAGTGGGGACAGCGGGGTCGGACCAGTACTTC. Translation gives CSARVGTAGSDQYF.

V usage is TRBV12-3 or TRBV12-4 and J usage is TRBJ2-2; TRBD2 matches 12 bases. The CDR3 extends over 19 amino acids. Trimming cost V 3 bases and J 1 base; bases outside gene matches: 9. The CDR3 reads CASSFRPSGRVRNTGELFF. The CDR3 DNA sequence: TGTGCCAGCAGTTTTCGGCCTAGCGGGAGGGTGAGGAACACCGGGGAGCTGTTTTTT.

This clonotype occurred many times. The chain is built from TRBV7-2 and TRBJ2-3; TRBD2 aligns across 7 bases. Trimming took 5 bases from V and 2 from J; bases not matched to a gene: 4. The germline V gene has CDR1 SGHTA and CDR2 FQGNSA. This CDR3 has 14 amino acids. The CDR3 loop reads CASSLLANTDTQYF. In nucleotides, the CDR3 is TGTGCCAGCAGCCTACTAGCGAACACAGATACGCAGTATTTT.

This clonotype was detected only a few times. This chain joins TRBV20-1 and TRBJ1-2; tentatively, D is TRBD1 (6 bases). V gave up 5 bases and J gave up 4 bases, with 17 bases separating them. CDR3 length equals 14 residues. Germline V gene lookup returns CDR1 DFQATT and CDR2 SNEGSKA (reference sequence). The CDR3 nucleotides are TGCAGTGCTCTCAAGGCGGGCAGGGGCTATGGCTACACCTTC. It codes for CSALKAGRGYGYTF.

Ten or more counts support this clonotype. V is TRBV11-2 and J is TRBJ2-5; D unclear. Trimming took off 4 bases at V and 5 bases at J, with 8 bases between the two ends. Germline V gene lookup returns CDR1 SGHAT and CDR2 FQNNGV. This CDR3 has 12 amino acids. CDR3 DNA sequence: TGTGCCAGCAGCTCGTTCGGGGAGACCCAGTACTTC. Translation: CASSSFGETQYF.

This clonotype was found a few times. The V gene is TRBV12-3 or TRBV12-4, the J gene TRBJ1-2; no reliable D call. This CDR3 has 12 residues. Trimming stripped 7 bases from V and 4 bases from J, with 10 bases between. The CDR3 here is CASTPSVYGYTF. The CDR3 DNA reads TGTGCCAGCACGCCGTCGGTCTATGGCTACACCTTC.

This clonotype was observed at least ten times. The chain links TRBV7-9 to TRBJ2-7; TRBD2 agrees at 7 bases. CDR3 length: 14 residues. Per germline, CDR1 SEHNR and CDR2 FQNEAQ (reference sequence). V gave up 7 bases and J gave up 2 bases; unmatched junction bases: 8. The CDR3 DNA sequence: TGTGCCAGCATCGCTAGCGGTCCTACCTACGAGCAGTACTTC. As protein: CASIASGPTYEQYF.

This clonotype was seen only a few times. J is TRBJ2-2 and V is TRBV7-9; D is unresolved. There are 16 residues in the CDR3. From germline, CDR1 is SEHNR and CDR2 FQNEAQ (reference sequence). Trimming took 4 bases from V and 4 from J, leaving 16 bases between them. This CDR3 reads CASSSTPPPLTGELFF. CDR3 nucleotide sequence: TGTGCCAGCAGCTCAACGCCCCCTCCCCTCACCGGGGAGCTGTTTTTT.

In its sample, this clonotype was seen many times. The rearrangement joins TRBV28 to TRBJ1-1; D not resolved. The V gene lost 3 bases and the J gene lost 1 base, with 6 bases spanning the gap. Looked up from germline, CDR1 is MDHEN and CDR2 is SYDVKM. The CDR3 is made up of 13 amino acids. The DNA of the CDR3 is TGTGCCAGCAGTTTGGTACAGAACACTGAAGCTTTCTTT. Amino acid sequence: CASSLVQNTEAFF.

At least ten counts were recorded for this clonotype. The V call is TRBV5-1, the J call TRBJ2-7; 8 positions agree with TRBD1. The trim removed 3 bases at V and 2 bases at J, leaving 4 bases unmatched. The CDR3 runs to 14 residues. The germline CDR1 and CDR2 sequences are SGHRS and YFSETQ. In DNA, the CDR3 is TGCGCCAGCAGCTCCGGACAGGGCCCCTACGAGCAGTACTTC. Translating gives CASSSGQGPYEQYF.

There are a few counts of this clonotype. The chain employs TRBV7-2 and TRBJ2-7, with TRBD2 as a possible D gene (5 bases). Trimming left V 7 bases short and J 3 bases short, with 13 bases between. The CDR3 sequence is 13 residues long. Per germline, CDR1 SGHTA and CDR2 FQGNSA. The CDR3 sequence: CASTQGGGYEQYF. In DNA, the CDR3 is TGTGCCAGCACCCAAGGTGGAGGCTACGAGCAGTACTTC.

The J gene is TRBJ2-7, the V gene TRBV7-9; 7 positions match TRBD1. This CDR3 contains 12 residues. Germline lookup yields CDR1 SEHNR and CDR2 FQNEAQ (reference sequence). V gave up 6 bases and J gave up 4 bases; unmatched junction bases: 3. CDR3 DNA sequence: TGTGCCAGCAGTAAGGGGGCGTACGAGCAGTACTTC. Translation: CASSKGAYEQYF.

The CDR3 region is CASSYSPASSEYF. CDR3 DNA sequence: TGTGCCAGCAGTTACTCGCCGGCCAGCTCGGAATATTTT. This sequence joins TRBV6-5 and TRBJ2-3; D not resolved. The CDR3 extends over 13 amino acids. Trimming removed 0 bases at V and 15 bases at J, with 16 bases between. Germline V CDR1 and CDR2: MNHEY, SVGAGI.

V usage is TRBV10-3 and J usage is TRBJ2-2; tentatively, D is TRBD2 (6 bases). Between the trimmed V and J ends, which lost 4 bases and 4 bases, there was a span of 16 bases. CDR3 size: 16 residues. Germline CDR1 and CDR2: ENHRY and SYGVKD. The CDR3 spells CAISGVQGGSTGELFF. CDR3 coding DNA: TGTGCCATCAGTGGAGTCCAGGGAGGAAGCACCGGGGAGCTGTTTTTT.

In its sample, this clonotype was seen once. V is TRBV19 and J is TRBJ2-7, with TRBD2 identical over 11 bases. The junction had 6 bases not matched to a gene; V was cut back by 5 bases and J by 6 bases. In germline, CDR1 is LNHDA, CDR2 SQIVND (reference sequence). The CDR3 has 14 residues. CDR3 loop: CASSLTSGRFEQYF. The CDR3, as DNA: TGTGCCAGTAGTCTCACTAGCGGGAGATTCGAGCAGTACTTC.

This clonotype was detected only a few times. The CDR3 here is CASSRDYATGELFF. CDR3 DNA: TGTGCCAGCAGCCGGGACTACGCGACCGGGGAGCTGTTTTTT. The chain carries TRBV7-9 and TRBJ2-2; 7 bases agree with TRBD2. J was trimmed by 5 bases and V by 5 bases; bases with no gene match: 5. Germline CDR1 SEHNR, CDR2 FQNEAQ (reference sequence). There are 14 residues in the CDR3.

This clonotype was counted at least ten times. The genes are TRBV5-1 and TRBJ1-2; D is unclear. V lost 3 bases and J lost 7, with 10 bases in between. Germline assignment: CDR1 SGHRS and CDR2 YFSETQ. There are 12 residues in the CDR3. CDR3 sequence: CASSSDWGGYTF. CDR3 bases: TGCGCCAGCAGCTCCGACTGGGGTGGCTACACCTTC.

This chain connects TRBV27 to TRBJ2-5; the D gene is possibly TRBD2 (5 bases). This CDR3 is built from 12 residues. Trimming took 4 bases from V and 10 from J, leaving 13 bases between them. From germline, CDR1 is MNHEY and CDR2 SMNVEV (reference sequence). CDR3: CASSSLTGDQYF. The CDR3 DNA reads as TGTGCCAGCAGTTCCCTGACCGGGGACCAGTACTTC.

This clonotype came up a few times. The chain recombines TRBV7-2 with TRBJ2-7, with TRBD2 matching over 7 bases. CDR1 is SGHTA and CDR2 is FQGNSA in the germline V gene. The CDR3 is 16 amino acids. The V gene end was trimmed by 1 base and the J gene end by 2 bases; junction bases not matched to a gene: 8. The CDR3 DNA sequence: TGTGCCAGCAGCTTAGAGCTACGGGAGGCCCCCTACGAGCAGTACTTC. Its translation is CASSLELREAPYEQYF.

CDR3 protein: CASSTGVTLGYTF. CDR3 nucleotides: TGTGCCAGCAGTACAGGGGTGACTCTTGGCTACACCTTC. The rearrangement joins TRBV12-3 or TRBV12-4 to TRBJ1-2; 7 bases map to TRBD1. The CDR3 spans 13 residues. The J segment lost 7 bases and the V segment lost 5 bases, leaving 7 bases of the junction unmatched.

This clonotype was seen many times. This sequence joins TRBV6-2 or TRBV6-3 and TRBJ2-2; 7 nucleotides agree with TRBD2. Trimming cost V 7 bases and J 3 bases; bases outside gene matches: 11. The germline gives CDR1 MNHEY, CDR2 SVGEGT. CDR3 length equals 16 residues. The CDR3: CASNPRAGLYTGELFF. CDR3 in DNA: TGTGCCAGCAACCCGCGAGCGGGACTGTACACCGGGGAGCTGTTTTTT.

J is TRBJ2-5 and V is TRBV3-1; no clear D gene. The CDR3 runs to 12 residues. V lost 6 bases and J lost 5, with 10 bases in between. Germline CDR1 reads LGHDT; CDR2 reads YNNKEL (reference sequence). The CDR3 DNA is TGTGCCAGCAGGTTAGGTGTGGAGACCCAGTACTTC. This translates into CASRLGVETQYF.

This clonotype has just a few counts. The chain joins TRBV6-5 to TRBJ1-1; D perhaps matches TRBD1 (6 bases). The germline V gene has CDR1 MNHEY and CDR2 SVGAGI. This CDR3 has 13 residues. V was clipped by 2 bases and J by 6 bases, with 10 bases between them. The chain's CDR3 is CASSYRWTAEAFF. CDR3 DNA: TGTGCCAGCAGTTACCGATGGACAGCTGAAGCTTTCTTT.